A single sample gave rise to the 20 T cell receptor beta chains below, sequenced in a study of regulatory T cells in long-lasting Graves disease. Described time point: newly diagnosed GD, antithyroid drugs for less than 3 months. After RNA was extracted from PBMCs, the TCR library was made from it. The authors built TCR beta libraries using iRepertoire HTBI primers and Arm-PCR of CDR3 regions. TCRdb independently ran MiXCR on the multiplex PCR reads; one entry per CDR3 protein. The sample consists of about 540,000 distinct CDR3 sequences, approximately 13% of them appearing once. The same sample was also used in a study of T cells in Graves' hyperthyroidism and ophthalmopathy.

This sample comprised peripheral blood mononuclear cells (PBMCs), obtained at new diagnosis, from a patient treated with antithyroid drugs. The origin of the receptors is a man aged 25-45 years with Graves disease.

The chain carries TRBV3-1 and TRBJ1-4; tentative D call: TRBD1 (6 bases). The CDR3 length is 12 residues. CDR1 LGHDT and CDR2 YNNKEL come from the germline V gene (reference sequence). Trimming removed 0 bases from V and 15 bases from J, with 11 bases in between. The DNA of the CDR3 is TGTGCCAGCAGCCAAGAACCAGGACAGTTGTTTTTT. Protein sequence: CASSQEPGQLFF.

A remark on this clonotype: At one end, the junction sequence differs from germline, possibly due to a read error. The chain recombines TRBV7-2 with TRBJ2-5, with 9 positions matching TRBD2. The CDR3 totals 16 residues. Germline V gives CDR1 SGHTA, CDR2 FQGNSA. CDR3 residues: CAGSPQVGLALETQYF. The CDR3 bases are TGTGCCGGCAGCCCCCAGGTGGGACTAGCCCTCGAGACCCAGTACTTC. Full variable domain (outside the CDR3, taken from reference TRBV7-2 and TRBJ2-5): GAGVSQSPSNKVTEKGKDVELRCDPISGHTALYWYRQSLGQGLEFLIYFQGNSAPDKSGLPSDRFSAERTGGSVSTLTIQRTQQEDSAVYLCAGSPQVGLALETQYFGPGTRLLVL.

This clonotype was recorded many times. V gene TRBV7-8 combines with J gene TRBJ2-5; the D is unclear. Germline lookup yields CDR1 SGHVS and CDR2 FQNEAQ. This CDR3 is built from 12 residues. Trimming pared 3 bases from V and 6 bases from J, leaving 8 bases between. The CDR3 is CASSFAWQTQYF. In DNA form, the CDR3 reads TGTGCCAGCAGCTTCGCGTGGCAGACCCAGTACTTC.

This clonotype was found many times. The V gene is TRBV30, the J gene TRBJ2-1; TRBD1 might be the D (6 bases). Trimming removed 0 bases from V and 8 bases from J, with 17 bases in between. The CDR3 is made up of 15 amino acids. CDR1 and CDR2 from the germline V gene are GTSNPN and SVGIG (reference sequence). In nucleotides, the CDR3 is TGTGCCTGGAGTGTAGGGGGTTTTCCGTGGGATGAGCAGTTCTTC. This encodes CAWSVGGFPWDEQFF.

There are many counts of this clonotype. This chain connects TRBV28 to TRBJ2-6; a weak D match, TRBD2 (5 bases). The ends were cut back, 1 base at V and 0 bases at J, with 7 bases in the middle. Looked up from germline, CDR1 is MDHEN and CDR2 is SYDVKM. The CDR3 is made up of 16 amino acids. CDR3 loop: CASSLSGSSGANVLTF. The CDR3, as DNA: TGTGCCAGCAGTTTATCGGGATCCTCTGGGGCCAACGTCCTGACTTTC.

This clonotype was seen more than once but under ten times. The chain employs TRBV10-1 and TRBJ1-1; perhaps TRBD1 as D (6 bases). CDR3 length: 14 amino acids. Per the germline V gene, CDR1 is WNHNN and CDR2 is SYGVQD (reference sequence). With 8 bases removed from V and 1 base from J, the gap between germline ends came to 14 bases. Written as DNA, the CDR3 is TGCGCCAGCTCCCGGGGGGCGGAGAACACTGAAGCTTTCTTT. Translation gives CASSRGAENTEAFF.

Only a few counts were recorded for this clonotype. V gene TRBV20-1 combines with J gene TRBJ1-5; D remains unclear. V lost 6 bases to trimming and J lost 7 bases, with 10 bases between them. The V gene's germline CDR1 is DFQATT and CDR2 SNEGSKA (reference sequence). This CDR3 has 11 residues. CDR3: CSAKIGQPQHF. For the CDR3, the DNA is TGCAGTGCCAAAATCGGACAGCCCCAGCATTTT.

This clonotype was recorded at least ten times. The rearrangement joins TRBV6-1 to TRBJ2-4, with 14 bases that match TRBD2. Germline V lookup: CDR1 MNHNS, CDR2 SASEGT. After removal of 6 bases from V and 11 bases from J, the junction contained 6 bases not matched to a gene. CDR3 size: 14 residues. The CDR3 loop is CASSPGTSGGFQYF. The CDR3 nucleotides read TGTGCCAGCAGCCCCGGGACTAGCGGGGGATTTCAGTACTTC.

This clonotype has just a few counts. The rearrangement joins TRBV19 to TRBJ2-7; D gene unclear. Trimming took 9 bases from V and 3 from J, leaving 15 bases between them. The CDR3 consists of 13 residues. Germline V gene sequence: CDR1 LNHDA, CDR2 SQIVND (reference sequence). CDR3 DNA: TGTGCCAGCAGCCCGTTCGGGTTCTACGAGCAGTACTTC. It encodes CASSPFGFYEQYF.

This clonotype has a count of ten or more. The genes are TRBV12-3 or TRBV12-4 and TRBJ2-7; TRBD1 is a possible D gene (6 bases). The CDR3 extends over 14 amino acids. V lost 4 bases and J 3 bases, leaving 13 bases between the germline ends. CDR3 region: CASSSPGHRYEQYF. Here the CDR3 DNA reads TGTGCCAGCAGTTCCCCGGGACACCGCTACGAGCAGTACTTC.

Many counts were recorded for this clonotype. The chain carries TRBV29-1 and TRBJ1-2; D gene uncertain. The CDR3 has 14 amino acids. The germline V and J ends were trimmed by 4 bases and 3 bases, with 15 bases remaining between them. Germline loops: CDR1 SQVTM, CDR2 ANQGSEA. The CDR3 nucleotides are TGCAGCGTTGGAACACTCGAGGGAGACTATGGCTACACCTTC. The encoded protein is CSVGTLEGDYGYTF.

This clonotype was detected ten times or more. J is TRBJ2-2 and V is TRBV24-1; 8 bases match TRBD1. Germline V gives CDR1 KGHDR, CDR2 SFDVKD. This CDR3 has 16 amino acids. Germline trimming cut 3 bases from V and 4 bases from J; bases unmatched to any gene: 6. The CDR3 bases are TGTGCCACCAGTGATCCGGCGACAGGGGCCACCGGGGAGCTGTTTTTT. This translates into CATSDPATGATGELFF.

This clonotype was picked up a small number of times. CDR3 in DNA: TGCAGCGTTGCCGGGACAGCGAATCAGCCCCAGCATTTT. Protein: CSVAGTANQPQHF. The chain recombines TRBV29-1 with TRBJ1-5; 7 bases are a match to TRBD1. CDR1 SQVTM and CDR2 ANQGSEA come from the germline V gene. J gave up 4 bases and V 4 bases, and 4 bases lay outside the gene matches. The CDR3 contains 13 residues.

This chain joins TRBV28 and TRBJ2-7, with 9 bases lining up with TRBD1. This CDR3 contains 15 residues. V dropped 4 bases and J dropped 4; count of bases not matched to a gene: 8. Germline V gene lookup returns CDR1 MDHEN and CDR2 SYDVKM. CDR3 nucleotides: TGTGCCAGCAGTTCCCCGACAGGGGGAAGGTACGAGCAGTACTTC. Residues: CASSSPTGGRYEQYF.

A note on this clonotype: A much larger clonotype is one base distant, so this may be a read error. CDR3 residues: CSTGLVGGDETQYF. The CDR3, as DNA: TGCAGTACGGGACTAGTGGGAGGGGATGAGACCCAGTACTTC. This chain joins TRBV20-1 and TRBJ2-1; 8 bases agree with TRBD2. Gene TRBJ2-5 matches the end of the DNA better, so the J call may be wrong. The CDR3 is 14 residues long. CDR1 is DFQATT and CDR2 is SNEGSKA in the germline V gene (reference sequence).

This clonotype came up many times. This chain uses TRBV28 with TRBJ2-7; no clear D. The ends were cut back, 7 bases at V and 3 bases at J, with 13 bases in the middle. The germline gives CDR1 MDHEN, CDR2 SYDVKM. The CDR3 is 13 residues long. The CDR3 region has the DNA TGTGCCAGCATGGCGGCGGAACTCTACGAGCAGTACTTC. Residues: CASMAAELYEQYF.

The table lists this clonotype with many counts. The chain has TRBV2 and TRBJ1-2; D is uncertain. This CDR3 has 11 residues. Trimming shortened V by 11 bases and J by 8 bases, and 15 bases separated the two germline ends. Germline V gives CDR1 SNHLY, CDR2 FYNNEI. The CDR3 region has the DNA TGTGCCGGAGGAACACTCGAGGGCTACACCTTC. It codes for CAGGTLEGYTF.

This clonotype was observed at least ten times. The chain combines TRBV7-2 with TRBJ2-3; D not certain. Germline V gene lookup returns CDR1 SGHTA and CDR2 FQGNSA. V was pared by 3 bases and J by 2 bases, with 12 bases between. The CDR3 covers 15 residues. In DNA, the CDR3 is TGTGCCAGCAGCTTGTCGATTGTCACCACAGATACGCAGTATTTT. Translating it yields CASSLSIVTTDTQYF. Full variable domain (rest looked up from reference TRBV7-2 and TRBJ2-3): GAGVSQSPSNKVTEKGKDVELRCDPISGHTALYWYRQSLGQGLEFLIYFQGNSAPDKSGLPSDRFSAERTGGSVSTLTIQRTQQEDSAVYLCASSLSIVTTDTQYFGPGTRLTVL.

The chain uses TRBV7-9 and TRBJ2-7; D unresolved. The germline V gene has CDR1 SEHNR and CDR2 FQNEAQ (reference sequence). V lost 1 base and J lost 1, with 5 bases in between. CDR3 length: 13 residues. The CDR3, as DNA: TGTGCCAGCAGCTTAGGCAAGTCCTACGAGCAGTACTTC. This sequence encodes CASSLGKSYEQYF.

This clonotype has a count of ten or more. The chain combines TRBV29-1 with TRBJ2-5, with unresolved D. Germline lookup yields CDR1 SQVTM and CDR2 ANQGSEA. The CDR3 has 12 amino acids. V lost 4 bases, J lost 2 bases, and 8 bases lay in between. CDR3 DNA sequence: TGCAGCGTTGGACACCTGCAAGAGACCCAGTACTTC. Translating it yields CSVGHLQETQYF.